The following is a TCR beta chain sequence with its context. CDR3 length: 14 amino acids. V was clipped by 5 bases and J by 5 bases, with 15 bases between them. Germline V gene data show CDR1 as MDHEN and CDR2 as SYDVKM. Authors' data handling: By means of reference gene primer amplification, nucleated cell counts were estimated. TCRdb's copy holds only in-frame clones and misses some; the assay was immunoSEQ multiplex PCR. Clone size and the V and J calls come from that table; the DNA yielded D and trimming. In the table there are 450,000 or so clones, about 89% of which are singletons. These data originate in a study of blood T cell repertoires in COVID-19. Study summary: Acute-phase and convalescent COVID-19 samples originated in the United States, Italy and Spain.

Patients from Seattle were sampled longitudinally, starting during active infection. The sample taken for sequencing was peripheral blood. The rearrangement links TRBV28 to TRBJ1-1; D possibly corresponds to TRBD1 (5 bases). The receptor was derived from a woman in her thirties or forties with COVID-19, enrolled during active disease. In DNA form, the CDR3 reads TGTGCCAGCAGTGAGACAGACCTTAAGACTGAAGCTTTCTTT. It yields the protein CASSETDLKTEAFF.